This TCR beta chain is drawn from a study of identical twins. Study-wide results and caveats: Those out-of-frame alpha sequences shared by twins showed an excess of low generation probability. Partial confounding of zero-insertion analyses by invariant MAIT and iNKT cells was possible. The authors drew conclusions from cross-sectional statistical analysis rather than following the same donors.

Unique molecular identifiers were present on the cDNA, which also gained a universal primer site by template switching. TCRdb processed the 5' RACE reads anew with MiXCR; each CDR3 protein has one entry. Seen here are about 550,000 distinct CDR3 sequences, 20% to 25% observed once, and the top ten hold about 0.48%. For this clonotype: The antigen is unknown.

V trimming: 4 bases; J trimming: 4 bases; junction bases outside the gene matches: 1. The CDR3 is 13 amino acids. CDR1 and CDR2 (germline): MNHNS, SASEGT. Another study also made use of these data, one on yellow fever vaccine responses in identical twins.

Sequencing was carried out using CD4+ T cells sorted from blood. The V call is TRBV6-1, the J call TRBJ2-7; 10 bases align to TRBD1. The receptor's source is a woman aged 18-29 years in good health. CDR3 in amino acids: CASSVDRGYEQYV. CDR3 in DNA: TGTGCCAGCAGTGTGGACAGGGGGTACGAGCAGTACGTC.